The 15 T cell receptor beta chains presented below share a single source sample, sequenced in a study of blood T cell repertoires in COVID-19. The repertoire was sequenced with immunoSEQ multiplex PCR; TCRdb's copy has only in-frame clones and lacks some. The sample carries about 150,000 clones, roughly 84% recorded once. The sequencing sample was made of peripheral blood. The source is a man aged 50 to 60 with active or convalescent COVID-19.

The CDR3 nucleotides read TGTGCCAGCAGCTTGCTCCCTAGCGGGGGGGCCGGGGAGCTGTTTTTT. This sequence encodes CASSLLPSGGAGELFF. This rearrangement joins TRBV5-6 to TRBJ2-2, with TRBD2 identical over 12 bases. Germline loops: CDR1 SGHDT, CDR2 YYEEEE. The V gene end was trimmed by 1 base and the J gene end by 6 bases; junction bases not matched to a gene: 4. The CDR3 spans 16 residues. The full variable domain, with the rest looked up from reference TRBV5-6 and TRBJ2-2, is DAGVTQSPTHLIKTRGQQVTLRCSPKSGHDTVSWYQQALGQGPQFIFQYYEEEERQRGNFPDRFSGHQFPNYSSELNVNALLLGDSALYLCASSLLPSGGAGELFFGEGSRLTVL.

The chain employs TRBV5-8 and TRBJ1-2, with 7 bases identical to TRBD1. Germline V CDR1 and CDR2: SGHTS, YDEGEE. After removal of 6 bases from V and 4 bases from J, the junction contained 6 bases not matched to a gene. There are 13 residues in the CDR3. CDR3 residues: CASNRQGGYGYTF. The CDR3 region has the DNA TGTGCCAGCAATCGACAGGGTGGCTATGGCTACACCTTC.

This clone has only one observation. The chain couples TRBV7-9 to TRBJ2-7, with 7 positions matching TRBD1. Germline CDR1 reads SEHNR; CDR2 reads FQNEAQ (reference sequence). The trim removed 1 base at V and 1 base at J, leaving 10 bases unmatched. This CDR3 region has 17 residues. CDR3 residues: CASSLEPGRGKSYEQYF. For the CDR3, the DNA is TGTGCCAGCAGCTTAGAACCCGGCAGGGGGAAATCCTACGAGCAGTACTTC.

This clone was recorded only once. The chain carries TRBV6-2 or TRBV6-3 and TRBJ1-3; 9 bases match TRBD1. In germline, CDR1 is MNHEY, CDR2 SVGEGT. V lost 6 bases to trimming and J lost 3 bases; unmatched junction nucleotides: 12. The CDR3 totals 17 residues. The CDR3 is CASRYRDRVRIGNTIYF. The CDR3 coding sequence is TGTGCCAGCAGATACCGGGACAGGGTGAGGATTGGAAACACCATATATTTT.

The J gene is TRBJ2-1, the V gene TRBV6-1; D is perhaps TRBD2 (6 bases). The CDR3 length is 15 residues. Trimming removed 2 bases from V and 4 bases from J, with 12 bases in between. Germline values: CDR1 MNHNS, CDR2 SASEGT. The DNA for the CDR3 is TGTGCCAGCAGTGAACTAACGGGGGTATACAATGAGCAGTTCTTC. It yields the protein CASSELTGVYNEQFF.

This chain joins TRBV28 and TRBJ1-2; 8 nucleotides agree with TRBD1. This CDR3 contains 16 residues. Germline-derived CDR1 and CDR2 are MDHEN and SYDVKM. After removal of 5 bases from V and 8 bases from J, the junction contained 16 bases not matched to a gene. DNA of the CDR3: TGTGCCAGCAGTCCCACAACCCGACAGGGGCTGGGAGGCTACACCTTC. Translated: CASSPTTRQGLGGYTF.

The rearrangement links TRBV9 to TRBJ2-5; TRBD1 aligns across 8 bases. CDR1 and CDR2 (germline): SGDLS, YYNGEE. The CDR3 has 16 amino acids. With 2 bases clipped from V and 2 bases from J, the junction kept 8 bases outside the gene matches. The CDR3 DNA reads as TGTGCCAGCAGCGTCGGGACAGGAGGAACACAAGAGACCCAGTACTTC. As protein: CASSVGTGGTQETQYF.

This clone is a singleton in its sample. The chain combines TRBV3-1 (or the pseudogene TRBV3-2) with TRBJ2-3, with 10 bases that match TRBD2. Germline CDR1 reads LGHDT; CDR2 reads YNNKEL (reference sequence). Trimming cost V 1 base and J 0 bases; bases outside gene matches: 7. This CDR3 region has 18 residues. The chain's CDR3 is CASSQAIYSGGSTDTQYF. The CDR3 bases are TGTGCCAGCAGCCAAGCTATATATAGCGGGGGGAGCACAGATACGCAGTATTTT.

The V gene is TRBV5-6, the J gene TRBJ1-6; D is unresolved. The CDR3 spans 13 residues. Trimming stripped 2 bases from V and 8 bases from J, with 8 bases between. Germline CDR1 SGHDT, CDR2 YYEEEE. CDR3 sequence: CASSFSRYSPLHF. DNA for the CDR3: TGTGCCAGCAGCTTTTCCCGGTATTCACCCCTCCACTTT.

This chain joins TRBV27 and TRBJ2-7; 10 bases align to TRBD2. This CDR3 is 15 amino acids long. J lost 2 bases, V lost 5 bases, and 6 bases had no gene match. Looked up from germline, CDR1 is MNHEY and CDR2 is SMNVEV (reference sequence). This chain's CDR3 is CASSHSGGPTYEQYF. The CDR3 DNA is TGTGCCAGCAGTCATAGCGGGGGGCCCACCTACGAGCAGTACTTC.

V gene TRBV4-3 combines with J gene TRBJ1-5, with D hard to call. V shed 5 bases and J shed 6 bases, with 8 bases lying between them. CDR1 LGHNA and CDR2 YSLEER come from the germline V gene. The CDR3 contains 12 residues. The CDR3 coding sequence is TGCGCCAGCAGCGTCTGTCCTCAGCCCCAGCATTTT. Its protein product is CASSVCPQPQHF.

The rearrangement joins TRBV7-3 to TRBJ2-1, with 9 positions matching TRBD2. The V gene end was trimmed by 2 bases and the J gene end by 9 bases; junction bases not matched to a gene: 11. Germline V lookup: CDR1 SGHTA, CDR2 FQGTGA. The CDR3 is 16 residues long. The CDR3 is CASSLLGREGVGEQFF. CDR3 nucleotide sequence: TGTGCCAGCAGCTTATTGGGGCGGGAGGGTGTAGGTGAGCAGTTCTTC.

Only a few counts were recorded for this clone. The rearrangement uses TRBV6-5 and TRBJ1-4; the D gene is possibly TRBD1 (6 bases). The V end lost 4 bases, the J end lost 6 bases, and 18 bases lay between the germline ends. The CDR3 extends over 16 amino acids. Germline V CDR1 and CDR2: MNHEY, SVGAGI. CDR3 DNA sequence: TGTGCCAGCAGTTTAATACAGGGCAGTAGCGATGAAAAACTGTTTTTT. This gives the protein CASSLIQGSSDEKLFF.

There are a few counts of this clone. The rearrangement uses TRBV9 and TRBJ2-2; D is uncertain. Trimming cost V 2 bases and J 7 bases, with 9 bases left between them. This CDR3 has 13 residues. Germline V CDR1 and CDR2: SGDLS, YYNGEE. The DNA of the CDR3 is TGTGCCAGCAGCGTTAGAGGCCGCGGGGAGCTGTTTTTT. Translated, it gives CASSVRGRGELFF.

V gene TRBV2 combines with J gene TRBJ1-4; 8 bases are shared with TRBD1. V was pared by 5 bases and J by 5 bases, with 4 bases of the junction left unmatched. Germline CDR1 is SNHLY and CDR2 is FYNNEI. This CDR3 comprises 14 residues. The CDR3 reads CASSPRTGNEKLFF. In nucleotides, the CDR3 is TGTGCCAGCAGTCCACGGACAGGGAATGAAAAACTGTTTTTT. Full variable domain (remainder filled in from reference TRBV2 and TRBJ1-4): EPEVTQTPSHQVTQMGQEVILRCVPISNHLYFYWYRQILGQKVEFLVSFYNNEISEKSEIFDDQFSVERPDGSNFTLKIRSTKLEDSAMYFCASSPRTGNEKLFFGSGTQLSVL.